What follows are 15 T cell receptor beta chains derived from one specimen sequenced in a study of regulatory T cells in long-lasting Graves disease. CDR3 regions were amplified by Arm-PCR using iRepertoire HTBI primers to build TCR beta libraries. In TCRdb, the multiplex PCR reads were re-called with MiXCR into one record per CDR3 protein. The table shows more than 650,000 distinct CDR3 sequences, with 30% occurring only once. Sample time point: persistent/refractory GD, antithyroid drugs over 5 years with positive TRAb. TCR sequences were obtained from RNA taken from PBMCs. The sequences come from peripheral blood mononuclear cells (PBMCs), collected when the disease was refractory, from a patient treated with antithyroid drugs. All receptors come from a female donor with Graves disease.

This clonotype has just a few counts. V is TRBV27 and J is TRBJ1-5; D remains unclear. The CDR3 is 13 amino acids. Between the trimmed V and J ends, which lost 5 bases and 5 bases, there was a span of 10 bases. Germline assignment: CDR1 MNHEY and CDR2 SMNVEV (reference sequence). CDR3 nucleotides: TGTGCCAGCAGTCTAGTCACCGATCAGCCCCAGCATTTT. The encoded protein is CASSLVTDQPQHF.

The V gene is TRBV20-1, the J gene TRBJ2-7, with 8 bases aligning to TRBD2. After removal of 2 bases from V and 0 bases from J, the junction contained 6 bases not matched to a gene. The CDR3 covers 15 residues. Germline assignment: CDR1 DFQATT and CDR2 SNEGSKA (reference sequence). CDR3 loop: CSARNLAGSSYEQYF. For the CDR3, the DNA is TGCAGTGCTAGAAACTTAGCGGGAAGCTCCTACGAGCAGTACTTC.

Points on this clonotype: Compared with germline, one end of the junction differs, possibly owing to a read error. V usage is TRBV6-9 and J usage is TRBJ1-1; D possibly corresponds to TRBD1 (6 bases). The CDR3 runs 13 residues. Per germline, CDR1 MNHGY and CDR2 SVAAGI. As DNA, the CDR3 is TGTGCCAGCAGTTGCTCAAGGGACACTGAAGCTTCCTTT. This encodes CASSCSRDTEASF.

The gene calls are TRBV6-1 and TRBJ2-7, with a possible D match to TRBD1 (6 bases). Trimming removed 10 bases at V and 2 bases at J, with 18 bases between. Germline V gene sequence: CDR1 MNHNS, CDR2 SASEGT. This CDR3 has 14 amino acids. The CDR3 DNA reads TGTGCCACGGCCCGGGACATCGGCACCTACGAGCAGTACTTC. Protein: CATARDIGTYEQYF.

This chain joins TRBV20-1 and TRBJ1-2, with 7 bases lining up with TRBD1. V lost 3 bases, J lost 8 bases, and 9 bases stayed unmatched. This CDR3 region has 13 residues. The germline CDR1 and CDR2 sequences are DFQATT and SNEGSKA (reference sequence). Here the CDR3 reads CSARARGDQGYTF. In DNA, the CDR3 is TGCAGTGCTAGGGCCAGGGGGGATCAAGGCTACACCTTC.

This clonotype was seen repeatedly, ten times or more. The chain employs TRBV7-2 and TRBJ2-4, with 10 bases fitting TRBD2. V shed 5 bases and J 6 bases; nucleotides not matched to a gene: 7. The CDR3 sequence is 15 residues long. The germline CDR1 and CDR2 sequences are SGHTA and FQGNSA. The CDR3 loop reads CASSLLAGGLNIQYF. The CDR3 DNA follows: TGTGCCAGCAGCCTCTTAGCGGGAGGATTAAACATTCAGTACTTC. The full variable domain, with the rest looked up from reference TRBV7-2 and TRBJ2-4, is GAGVSQSPSNKVTEKGKDVELRCDPISGHTALYWYRQSLGQGLEFLIYFQGNSAPDKSGLPSDRFSAERTGGSVSTLTIQRTQQEDSAVYLCASSLLAGGLNIQYFGAGTRLSVL.

The rearrangement links TRBV12-3 or TRBV12-4 to TRBJ1-2; 7 bases agree with TRBD1. Trimming cost V 8 bases and J 5 bases; bases outside gene matches: 14. The CDR3 runs 15 residues. In nucleotides, the CDR3 is TGTGCCAGCTCGAAGAACCGGGACAGCTCTTATGGCTACACCTTC. Amino acids: CASSKNRDSSYGYTF.

Remarks on this clonotype: This may come from a read error, since a much larger clone is one base off. J is TRBJ1-6 and V is TRBV2; weak D call: TRBD1 (5 bases). From germline, CDR1 is SNHLY and CDR2 FYNNEI. CDR3 length equals 14 residues. The CDR3 DNA follows: TGTGCCAGCGATAGGGACGGCTATAGTTCACCCCTCCACTTT. Protein sequence: CASDRDGYSSPLHF.

The chain has TRBV19 and TRBJ1-1; D is undetermined. Germline V gives CDR1 LNHDA, CDR2 SQIVND (reference sequence). Trimming shortened V by 1 base and J by 6 bases, and 3 bases separated the two germline ends. This CDR3 region has 11 residues. CDR3 loop: CASSIGPEAFF. CDR3 DNA: TGTGCCAGTAGTATAGGACCTGAAGCTTTCTTT.

This chain uses TRBV5-1 with TRBJ1-1, with D possibly TRBD1 on 6 matching bases. CDR3 size: 16 residues. V was pared by 1 base and J by 1 base, with 14 bases between. Germline-derived CDR1 and CDR2 are SGHRS and YFSETQ. The CDR3 spells CASSLFSGAGNTEAFF. CDR3 bases: TGCGCCAGCAGCTTGTTTTCAGGGGCGGGGAACACTGAAGCTTTCTTT. Full variable domain (missing parts from reference TRBV5-1 and TRBJ1-1): KAGVTQTPRYLIKTRGQQVTLSCSPISGHRSVSWYQQTPGQGLQFLFEYFSETQRNKGNFPGRFSGRQFSNSRSEMNVSTLELGDSALYLCASSLFSGAGNTEAFFGQGTRLTVV.

The rearrangement joins TRBV7-6 to TRBJ1-1; D is perhaps TRBD1 (6 bases). Germline CDR1 and CDR2: SGHVS and FNYEAQ. The germline V and J ends were trimmed by 2 bases and 6 bases, with 13 bases remaining between them. The CDR3 is 14 residues long. CDR3 protein: CASSLTGIVAEAFF. The CDR3 DNA reads as TGTGCCAGCAGCTTAACAGGGATTGTGGCTGAAGCTTTCTTT.

This clonotype was counted ten times or more. The chain carries TRBV28 and TRBJ1-2; 12 positions match TRBD1. This CDR3 has 17 amino acids. V dropped 7 bases and J dropped 8; count of bases not matched to a gene: 17. Looked up from germline, CDR1 is MDHEN and CDR2 is SYDVKM. Here the CDR3 reads CASTSPGQGALKGGYTF. The CDR3 DNA reads TGTGCCAGCACCAGTCCGGGACAGGGGGCCCTTAAGGGAGGCTACACCTTC.

The sample holds a few counts of this clonotype. The chain employs TRBV12-5 and TRBJ1-2; 8 bases fit TRBD1. This CDR3 is built from 16 residues. Trimming at V came to 4 bases and at J to 10 bases, leaving 17 bases not matched to a gene. Germline V lookup: CDR1 LGHNT, CDR2 FRNRAP. CDR3 nucleotide sequence: TGTGCTAGTGGTTCACCCCAGGGGGCCCCTTTTGATGACTACACCTTC. Residues: CASGSPQGAPFDDYTF.

In this sample, this clonotype turned up many times. The J gene is TRBJ1-1, the V gene TRBV6-5; D is undetermined. Germline values: CDR1 MNHEY, CDR2 SVGAGI. V was pared by 0 bases and J by 1 base, with 3 bases between. The CDR3 consists of 13 residues. The CDR3 is CASSYSENTEAFF. The DNA of the CDR3 is TGTGCCAGCAGTTACTCGGAGAACACTGAAGCTTTCTTT.

This clonotype was seen only once. The V and J genes are TRBV5-5 and TRBJ1-2; no clear D. The V gene lost 5 bases and the J gene lost 0 bases, with 8 bases spanning the gap. Germline V gene lookup returns CDR1 SGHKS and CDR2 YYEKEE (reference sequence). This CDR3 is built from 13 residues. DNA of the CDR3: TGTGCCAGCAGTACACCTACTAACTATGGCTACACCTTC. As protein: CASSTPTNYGYTF.